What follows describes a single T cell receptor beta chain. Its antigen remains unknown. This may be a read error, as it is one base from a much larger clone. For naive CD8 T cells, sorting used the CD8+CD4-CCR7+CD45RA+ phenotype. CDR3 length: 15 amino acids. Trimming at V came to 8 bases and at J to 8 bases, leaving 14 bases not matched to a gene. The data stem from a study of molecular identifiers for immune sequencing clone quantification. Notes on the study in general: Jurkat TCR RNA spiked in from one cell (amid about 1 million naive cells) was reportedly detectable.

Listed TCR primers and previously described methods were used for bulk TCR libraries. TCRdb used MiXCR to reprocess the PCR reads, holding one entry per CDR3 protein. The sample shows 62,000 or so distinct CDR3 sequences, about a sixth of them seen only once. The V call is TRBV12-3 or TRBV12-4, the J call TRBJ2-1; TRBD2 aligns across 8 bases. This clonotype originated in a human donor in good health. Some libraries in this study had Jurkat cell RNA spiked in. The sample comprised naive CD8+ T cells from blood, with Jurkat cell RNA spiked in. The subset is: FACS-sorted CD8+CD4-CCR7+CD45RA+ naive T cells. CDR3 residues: CASAPVAGKYDEQFF. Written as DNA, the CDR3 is TGTGCCAGCGCTCCAGTAGCGGGGAAATACGATGAGCAGTTCTTC.